This T cell receptor beta chain was recovered during a study of tumor and adjacent non-tumor tissue in lung cancer. Study outcomes and limitations: Tumor tissue had significantly higher TCR diversity than normal lung.

The library came from three nested PCR rounds adapted from ARM-PCR protocols. TCRdb reanalysed the multiplex PCR reads using MiXCR and keeps one entry per CDR3 protein. The table lists about 48,000 distinct CDR3 sequences, about 68% of them singletons. This sample's RNA came from whole unsorted tissue. This non-tumor lung sample came from over 3 cm beyond the tumor edge. Trimming took 1 base from V and 2 from J, leaving 12 bases between them. Germline CDR1 reads SGHRS; CDR2 reads YFSETQ. The CDR3 sequence is 15 residues long. This clonotype was recorded many times. Its antigen is as yet unknown. What was sequenced was distant non-tumor lung tissue. The TCR was taken from a woman in her sixties or seventies with non-small cell lung cancer. The chain carries TRBV5-1 and TRBJ2-5; a weak D match, TRBD2 (5 bases). CDR3 region: CASSLRRAEQETQYF. CDR3 in DNA: TGCGCCAGCAGCTTGCGTCGAGCGGAGCAAGAGACCCAGTACTTC.